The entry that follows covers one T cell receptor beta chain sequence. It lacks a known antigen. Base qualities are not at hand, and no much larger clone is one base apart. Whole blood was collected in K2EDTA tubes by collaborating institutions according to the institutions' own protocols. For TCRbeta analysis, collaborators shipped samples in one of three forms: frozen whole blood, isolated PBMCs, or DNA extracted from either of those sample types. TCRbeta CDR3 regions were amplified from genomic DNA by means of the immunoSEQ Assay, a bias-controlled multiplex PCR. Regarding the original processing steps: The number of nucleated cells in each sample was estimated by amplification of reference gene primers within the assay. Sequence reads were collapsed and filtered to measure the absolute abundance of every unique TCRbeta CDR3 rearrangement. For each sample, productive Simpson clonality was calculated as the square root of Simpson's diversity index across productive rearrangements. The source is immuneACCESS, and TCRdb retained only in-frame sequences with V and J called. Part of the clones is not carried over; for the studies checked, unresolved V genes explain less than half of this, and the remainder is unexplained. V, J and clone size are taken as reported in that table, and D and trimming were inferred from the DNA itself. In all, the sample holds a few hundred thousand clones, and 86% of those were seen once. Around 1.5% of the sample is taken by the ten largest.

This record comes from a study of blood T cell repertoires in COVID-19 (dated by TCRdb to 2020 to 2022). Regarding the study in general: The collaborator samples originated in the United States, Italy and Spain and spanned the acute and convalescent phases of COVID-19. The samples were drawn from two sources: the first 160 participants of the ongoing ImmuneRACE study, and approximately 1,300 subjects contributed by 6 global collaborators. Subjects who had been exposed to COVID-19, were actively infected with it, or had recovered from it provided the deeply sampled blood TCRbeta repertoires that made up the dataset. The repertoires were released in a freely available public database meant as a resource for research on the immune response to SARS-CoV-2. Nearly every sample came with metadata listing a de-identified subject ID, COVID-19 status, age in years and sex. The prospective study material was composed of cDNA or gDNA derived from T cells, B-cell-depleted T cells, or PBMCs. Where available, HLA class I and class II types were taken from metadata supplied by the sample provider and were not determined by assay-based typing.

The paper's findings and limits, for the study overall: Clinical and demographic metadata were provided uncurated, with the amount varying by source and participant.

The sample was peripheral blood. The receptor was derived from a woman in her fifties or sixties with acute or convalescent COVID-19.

The CDR3 corresponds to CASSTQGDSYNEQFF. The DNA is as follows: TGTGCCAGCAGCACACAGGGGGACTCCTACAATGAGCAGTTCTTC. Rearrangement joined TRBV9 to TRBJ2-1, with TRBD1 identical over 8 junction bases. The CDR3 goes from the cysteine to the phenylalanine over 15 residues. Only the CDR3 DNA stays, 45 bases, in frame from base 1. V is trimmed back by 4 bases and J by 0 bases, and the junction contains 3 bases that no gene match accounts for. CDR1 is given as SGDLS and CDR2 as YYNGEE, both from the germline V gene.